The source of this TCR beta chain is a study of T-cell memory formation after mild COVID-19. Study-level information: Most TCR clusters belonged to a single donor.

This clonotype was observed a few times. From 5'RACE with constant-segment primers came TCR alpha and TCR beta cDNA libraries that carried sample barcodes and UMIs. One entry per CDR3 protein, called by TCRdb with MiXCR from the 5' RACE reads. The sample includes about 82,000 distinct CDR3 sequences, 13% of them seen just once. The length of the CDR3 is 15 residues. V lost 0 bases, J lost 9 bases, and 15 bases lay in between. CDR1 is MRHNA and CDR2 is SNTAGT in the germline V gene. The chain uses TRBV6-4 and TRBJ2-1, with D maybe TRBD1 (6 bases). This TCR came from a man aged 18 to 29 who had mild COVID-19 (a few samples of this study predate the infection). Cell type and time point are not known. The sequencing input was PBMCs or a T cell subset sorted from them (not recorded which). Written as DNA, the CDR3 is TGTGCCAGCAGTGACTCATCAGGGGCGGTGAGTGAGCAGTTCTTC. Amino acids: CASSDSSGAVSEQFF.